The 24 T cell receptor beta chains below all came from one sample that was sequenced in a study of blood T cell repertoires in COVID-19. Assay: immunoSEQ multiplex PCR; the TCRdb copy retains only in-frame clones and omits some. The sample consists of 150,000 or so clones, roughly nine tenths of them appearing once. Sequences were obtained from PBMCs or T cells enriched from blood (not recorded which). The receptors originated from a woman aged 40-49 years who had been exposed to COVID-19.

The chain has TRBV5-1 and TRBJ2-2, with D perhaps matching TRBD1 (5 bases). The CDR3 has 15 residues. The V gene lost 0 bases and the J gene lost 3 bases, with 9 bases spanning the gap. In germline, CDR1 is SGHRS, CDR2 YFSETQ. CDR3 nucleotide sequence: TGCGCCAGCAGCTTGGGACAGACGGACACCGGGGAGCTGTTTTTT. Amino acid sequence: CASSLGQTDTGELFF.

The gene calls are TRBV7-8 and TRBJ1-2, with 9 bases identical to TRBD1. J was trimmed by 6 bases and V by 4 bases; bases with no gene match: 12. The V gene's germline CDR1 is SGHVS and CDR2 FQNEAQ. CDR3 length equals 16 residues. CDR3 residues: CASSSTTGQGRNGYTF. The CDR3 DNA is TGTGCCAGCAGCTCAACTACCGGACAGGGGAGGAATGGCTACACCTTC. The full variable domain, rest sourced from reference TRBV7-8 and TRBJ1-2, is GAGVSQSPRYKVAKRGQDVALRCDPISGHVSLFWYQQALGQGPEFLTYFQNEAQLDKSGLPSDRFFAERPEGSVSTLKIQRTQQEDSAVYLCASSSTTGQGRNGYTFGSGTRLTVV.

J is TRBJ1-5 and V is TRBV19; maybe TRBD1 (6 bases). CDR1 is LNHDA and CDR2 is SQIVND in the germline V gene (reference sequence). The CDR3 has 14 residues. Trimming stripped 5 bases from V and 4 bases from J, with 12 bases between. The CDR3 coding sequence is TGTGCCAGTAGTTCGCGACAGGATAATCAGCCCCAGCATTTT. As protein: CASSSRQDNQPQHF.

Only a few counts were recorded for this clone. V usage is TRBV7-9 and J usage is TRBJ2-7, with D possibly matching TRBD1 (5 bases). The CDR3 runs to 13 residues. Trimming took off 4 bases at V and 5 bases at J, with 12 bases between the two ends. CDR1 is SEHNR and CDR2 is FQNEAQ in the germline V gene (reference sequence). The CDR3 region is CASSSTLGDEQYF. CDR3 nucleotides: TGTGCCAGCAGCTCAACGTTAGGGGACGAGCAGTACTTC. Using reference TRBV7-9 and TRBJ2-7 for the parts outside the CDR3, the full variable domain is DTGVSQNPRHKITKRGQNVTFRCDPISEHNRLYWYRQTLGQGPEFLTYFQNEAQLEKSRLLSDRFSAERPKGSFSTLEIQRTEQGDSAMYLCASSSTLGDEQYFGPGTRLTVT.

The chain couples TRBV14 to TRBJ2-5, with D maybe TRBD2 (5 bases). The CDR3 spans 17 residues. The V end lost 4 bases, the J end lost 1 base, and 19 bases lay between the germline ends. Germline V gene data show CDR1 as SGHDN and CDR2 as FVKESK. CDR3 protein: CASSPPKSSVAQETQYF. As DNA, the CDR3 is TGTGCCAGCAGCCCTCCGAAGAGTAGCGTGGCCCAAGAGACCCAGTACTTC.

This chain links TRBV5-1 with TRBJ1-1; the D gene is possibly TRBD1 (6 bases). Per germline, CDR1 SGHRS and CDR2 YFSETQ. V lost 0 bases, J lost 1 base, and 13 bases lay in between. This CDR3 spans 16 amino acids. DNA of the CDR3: TGCGCCAGCAGCTTGGCCGGAATGACAGGGAACACTGAAGCTTTCTTT. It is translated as CASSLAGMTGNTEAFF.

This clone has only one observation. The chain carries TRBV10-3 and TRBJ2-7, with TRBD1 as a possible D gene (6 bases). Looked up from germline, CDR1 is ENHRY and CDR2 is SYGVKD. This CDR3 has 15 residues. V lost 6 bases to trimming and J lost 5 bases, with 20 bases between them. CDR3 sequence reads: CAISEPQGPSNEQYF. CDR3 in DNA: TGTGCCATCAGCGAACCACAGGGACCTAGCAACGAGCAGTACTTC.

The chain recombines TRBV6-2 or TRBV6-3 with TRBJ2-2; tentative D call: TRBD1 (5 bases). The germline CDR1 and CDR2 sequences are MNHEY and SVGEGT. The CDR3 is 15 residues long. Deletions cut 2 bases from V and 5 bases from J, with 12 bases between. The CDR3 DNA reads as TGTGCCAGCAGTTACCGGCAGGGTAGGACCGGGGAGCTGTTTTTT. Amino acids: CASSYRQGRTGELFF.

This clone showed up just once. The CDR3 sequence is CASSSGQWTEAFF. The DNA of the CDR3 is TGTGCCAGCAGCTCGGGACAGTGGACTGAAGCTTTCTTT. The V call is TRBV7-9, the J call TRBJ1-1, with 7 bases lining up with TRBD1. Trimming took 4 bases from V and 5 from J; bases not matched to a gene: 4. The CDR3 is made up of 13 amino acids. CDR1 is SEHNR and CDR2 is FQNEAQ in the germline V gene (reference sequence).

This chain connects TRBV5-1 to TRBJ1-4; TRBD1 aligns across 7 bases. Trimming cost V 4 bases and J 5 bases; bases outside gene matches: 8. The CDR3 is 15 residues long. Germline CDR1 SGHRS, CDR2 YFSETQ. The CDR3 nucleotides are TGCGCCAGCAGCCTAAGGAACAGGGGCAATGAAAAACTGTTTTTT. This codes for CASSLRNRGNEKLFF.

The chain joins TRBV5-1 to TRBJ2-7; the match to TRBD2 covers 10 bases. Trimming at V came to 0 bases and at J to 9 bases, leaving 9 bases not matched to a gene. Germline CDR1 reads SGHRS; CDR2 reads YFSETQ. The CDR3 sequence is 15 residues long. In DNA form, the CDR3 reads TGCGCCAGCAGCTTGGCCGGAGCGGGAGGGCCGGGGCAGTACTTC. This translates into CASSLAGAGGPGQYF. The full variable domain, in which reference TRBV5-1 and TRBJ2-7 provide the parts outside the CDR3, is KAGVTQTPRYLIKTRGQQVTLSCSPISGHRSVSWYQQTPGQGLQFLFEYFSETQRNKGNFPGRFSGRQFSNSRSEMNVSTLELGDSALYLCASSLAGAGGPGQYFGPGTRLTVT.

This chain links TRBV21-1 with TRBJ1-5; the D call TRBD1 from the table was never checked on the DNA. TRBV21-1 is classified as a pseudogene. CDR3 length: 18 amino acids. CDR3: CASSTRPTHGISNQPQHF. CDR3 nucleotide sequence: TGTGCCAGCAGCACCAGGCCGACACACGGTATTAGCAATCAGCCCCAGCATTTT.

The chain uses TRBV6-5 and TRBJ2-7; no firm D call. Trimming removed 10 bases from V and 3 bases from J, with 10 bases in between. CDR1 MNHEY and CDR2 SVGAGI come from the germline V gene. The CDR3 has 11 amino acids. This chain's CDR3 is CATATSYEQYF. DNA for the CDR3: TGTGCCACCGCTACGAGCTACGAGCAGTACTTC.

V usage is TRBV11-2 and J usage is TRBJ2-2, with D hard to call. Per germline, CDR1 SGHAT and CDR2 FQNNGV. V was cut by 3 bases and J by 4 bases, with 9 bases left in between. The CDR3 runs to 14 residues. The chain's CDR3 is CASSFLGSTGELFF. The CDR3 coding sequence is TGTGCCAGCAGCTTTCTCGGTAGCACCGGGGAGCTGTTTTTT.

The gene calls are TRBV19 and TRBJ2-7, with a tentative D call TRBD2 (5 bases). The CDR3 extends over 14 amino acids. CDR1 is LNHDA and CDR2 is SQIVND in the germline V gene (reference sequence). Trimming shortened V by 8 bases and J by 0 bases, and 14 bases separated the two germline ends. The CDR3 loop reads CASAAGSHSYEQYF. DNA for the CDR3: TGTGCCAGTGCCGCGGGCAGCCACTCCTACGAGCAGTACTTC.

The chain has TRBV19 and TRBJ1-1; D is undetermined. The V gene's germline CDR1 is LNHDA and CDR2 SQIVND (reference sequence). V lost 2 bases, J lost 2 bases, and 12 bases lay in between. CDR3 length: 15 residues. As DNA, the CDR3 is TGTGCCAGTAGTATAAGAGGGCAGGTCAACACTGAAGCTTTCTTT. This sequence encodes CASSIRGQVNTEAFF.

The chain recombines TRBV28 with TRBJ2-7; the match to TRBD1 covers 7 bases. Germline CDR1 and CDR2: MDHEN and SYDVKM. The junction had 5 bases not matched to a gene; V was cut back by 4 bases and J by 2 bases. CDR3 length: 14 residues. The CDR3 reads CASSSFQGAYEQYF. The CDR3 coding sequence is TGTGCCAGCAGTTCCTTCCAGGGGGCCTACGAGCAGTACTTC.

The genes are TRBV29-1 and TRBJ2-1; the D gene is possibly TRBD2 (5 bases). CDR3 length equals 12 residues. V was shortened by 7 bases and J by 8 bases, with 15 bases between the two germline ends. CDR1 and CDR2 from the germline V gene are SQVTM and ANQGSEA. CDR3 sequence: CSASGIIHEQFF. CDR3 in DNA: TGCAGCGCCTCGGGGATAATCCATGAGCAGTTCTTC.

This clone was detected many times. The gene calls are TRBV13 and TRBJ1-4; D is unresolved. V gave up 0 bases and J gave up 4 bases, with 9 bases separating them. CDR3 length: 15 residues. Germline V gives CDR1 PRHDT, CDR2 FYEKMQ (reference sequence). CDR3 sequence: CASSLGRQINEKLFF. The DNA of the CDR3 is TGTGCCAGCAGCTTAGGCCGCCAGATTAATGAAAAACTGTTTTTT.

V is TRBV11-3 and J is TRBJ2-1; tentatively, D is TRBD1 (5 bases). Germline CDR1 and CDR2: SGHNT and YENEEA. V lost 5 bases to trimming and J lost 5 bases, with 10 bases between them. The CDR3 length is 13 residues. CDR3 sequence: CASSRDRNNEQFF. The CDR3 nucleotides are TGTGCCAGCAGCCGAGACAGAAACAATGAGCAGTTCTTC. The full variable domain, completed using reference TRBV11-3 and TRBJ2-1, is EAGVVQSPRYKIIEKKQPVAFWCNPISGHNTLYWYLQNLGQGPELLIRYENEEAVDDSQLPKDRFSAERLKGVDSTLKIQPAELGDSAVYLCASSRDRNNEQFFGPGTRLTVL.

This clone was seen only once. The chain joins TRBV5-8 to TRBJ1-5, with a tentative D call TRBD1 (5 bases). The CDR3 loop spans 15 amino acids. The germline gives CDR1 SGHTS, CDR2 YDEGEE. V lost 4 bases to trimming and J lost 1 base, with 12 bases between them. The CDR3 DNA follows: TGTGCCAGCAGCCAGGGTAAGAGCAGCAATCAGCCCCAGCATTTT. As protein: CASSQGKSSNQPQHF. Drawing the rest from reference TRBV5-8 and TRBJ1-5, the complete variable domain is EAGVTQSPTHLIKTRGQQATLRCSPISGHTSVYWYQQALGLGLQFLLWYDEGEERNRGNFPPRFSGRQFPNYSSELNVNALELEDSALYLCASSQGKSSNQPQHFGDGTRLSIL.

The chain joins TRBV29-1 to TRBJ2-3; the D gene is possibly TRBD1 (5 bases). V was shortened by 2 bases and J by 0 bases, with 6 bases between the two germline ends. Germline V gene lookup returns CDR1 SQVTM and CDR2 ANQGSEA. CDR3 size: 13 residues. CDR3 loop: CSVEQGSTDTQYF. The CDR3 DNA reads TGCAGCGTTGAACAGGGAAGCACAGATACGCAGTATTTT.

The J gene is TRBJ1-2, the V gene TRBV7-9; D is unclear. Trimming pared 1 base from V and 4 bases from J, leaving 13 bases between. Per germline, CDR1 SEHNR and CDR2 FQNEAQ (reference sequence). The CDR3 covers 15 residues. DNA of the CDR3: TGTGCCAGCAGCTTAGTTCACCGGGGAGGCTATGGCTACACCTTC. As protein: CASSLVHRGGYGYTF.

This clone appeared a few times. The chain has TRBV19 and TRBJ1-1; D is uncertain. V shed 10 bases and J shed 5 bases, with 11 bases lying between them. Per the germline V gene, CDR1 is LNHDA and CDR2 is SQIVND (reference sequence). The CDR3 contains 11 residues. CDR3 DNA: TGTGCCACTACGCTTCGAACTGAAGCTTTCTTT. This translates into CATTLRTEAFF.